Listed below are T cell receptor beta chains from one sample, sequenced in a study of T cell responses to AZD1222 COVID-19 vaccine. TCRdb's table, derived via immunoSEQ multiplex PCR, lists solely in-frame clones and lacks some. The table records some 200,000 clones, approximately 90% of them present only once. The specimen was peripheral blood, collected 28 days after the second AZD1222 dose. These receptors all stem from an adult who received the AZD1222 COVID-19 vaccine. Each CDR3 is given with its conserved first and last residue. The D gene is left open where the match is weak. Size tells how often a clone was seen (once, few, many) or the class of an expanded clone, and some rows leave it out.

d_gene,abundance,j_gene,v_gene,CDR3aa,CDR3nt
TRBD2,NA,TRBJ2-5,TRBV2,CASRPRASGRSGETQYF,TGTGCCAGCAGGCCCAGGGCTAGCGGGAGGAGTGGGGAGACCCAGTACTTC
TRBD1,NA,TRBJ1-2,TRBV10-3,CAISAGTDYGYTF,TGTGCCATCAGTGCCGGGACAGACTATGGCTACACCTTC
NA,NA,TRBJ2-3,TRBV6-2/TRBV6-3,CASSATPAVYTDTQYF,TGTGCCAGCAGTGCGACTCCCGCAGTTTACACAGATACGCAGTATTTT
NA,NA,TRBJ2-6,TRBV6-4,CASSVDSSGANVLTF,TGTGCCAGCAGTGTCGACAGCTCTGGGGCCAACGTCCTGACTTTC
NA,NA,TRBJ1-1,TRBV30,CAWKPTANTEAFF,TGTGCCTGGAAACCGACAGCGAACACTGAAGCTTTCTTT
NA,NA,TRBJ2-3,TRBV11-1,CASSLSGTRTDTQYF,TGTGCCAGCAGCCTTAGCGGAACTCGCACAGATACGCAGTATTTT
NA,NA,TRBJ2-6,TRBV7-2,CASNARVSGANVLTF,TGTGCCAGCAACGCACGGGTCTCTGGGGCCAACGTCCTGACTTTC
TRBD1,NA,TRBJ1-5,TRBV6-2/TRBV6-3,CASSYSTGVSNQPQHF,TGTGCCAGCAGTTACTCAACAGGGGTGAGCAATCAGCCCCAGCATTTT
NA,NA,TRBJ1-1,TRBV28,CASISPTEAFF,TGTGCCAGCATTTCCCCCACTGAAGCTTTCTTT
TRBD1,NA,TRBJ1-5,TRBV6-5,CASRQGASNQPQHF,TGTGCCAGCAGGCAGGGGGCTAGCAATCAGCCCCAGCATTTT
NA,once,TRBJ1-2,TRBV28,CASSFAPYGYTF,TGTGCCAGCAGTTTTGCACCCTATGGCTACACCTTC
NA,NA,TRBJ2-2,TRBV30,CAWSKVAELFF,TGTGCCTGGAGTAAGGTAGCGGAGCTGTTTTTT
NA,NA,TRBJ2-5,TRBV18,CASSPGGRETQYF,TGTGCCAGCTCACCGGGCGGGCGAGAGACCCAGTACTTC
TRBD2,NA,TRBJ2-7,TRBV10-1,CASSDGLGYEQYF,TGCGCCAGCAGTGACGGACTAGGCTACGAGCAGTACTTC
NA,NA,TRBJ2-7,TRBV9,CASSVAGASEQYF,TGTGCCAGCAGCGTAGCGGGAGCCTCCGAGCAGTACTTC
TRBD2,once,TRBJ2-2,TRBV11-3,CASSSRGGNTGELFF,TGTGCCAGCAGCTCCCGGGGGGGAAACACCGGGGAGCTGTTTTTT
TRBD1,NA,TRBJ2-7,TRBV6-5,CASSSAGTGGSEQYF,TGTGCCAGCAGTTCCGCCGGGACAGGGGGCTCCGAGCAGTACTTC
TRBD1,NA,TRBJ1-3,TRBV6-1,CASSEAGTASGNTIYF,TGTGCCAGCAGTGAAGCCGGGACAGCTTCTGGAAACACCATATATTTT
NA,NA,TRBJ1-2,TRBV6-5,CASSYGGKANYGYTF,TGTGCCAGCAGTTACGGTGGGAAAGCTAACTATGGCTACACCTTC
TRBD1,NA,TRBJ2-7,TRBV6-2/TRBV6-3,CASSYEWDRVPYEQYF,TGTGCCAGCAGTTACGAGTGGGACAGGGTCCCCTACGAGCAGTACTTC
TRBD1,NA,TRBJ1-1,TRBV29-1,CSVAMGQGSEAFF,TGCAGCGTAGCTATGGGACAGGGCTCTGAAGCTTTCTTT
TRBD1,NA,TRBJ1-5,TRBV9,CASSVDGTGHQPQHF,TGTGCCAGCAGCGTAGATGGGACAGGACATCAGCCCCAGCATTTT
NA,NA,TRBJ1-6,TRBV11-2,CASSLFIRGPYNSPLHF,TGTGCCAGCAGCTTATTCATCAGGGGCCCCTATAATTCACCCCTCCACTTT
NA,NA,TRBJ1-2,TRBV7-2,CASSLQAASNGYTF,TGTGCCAGCAGCTTACAGGCTGCCAGCAATGGCTACACCTTC
NA,NA,TRBJ2-5,TRBV19,CASSISVGRKETQYF,TGTGCCAGTAGTATTTCGGTAGGCCGAAAAGAGACCCAGTACTTC
NA,NA,TRBJ1-3,TRBV19,CASGQNGPHGNTIYF,TGTGCCAGCGGACAGAATGGACCCCATGGAAACACCATATATTTT
TRBD1,NA,TRBJ2-2,TRBV27,CASSRGSGTGGSTGELFF,TGTGCCAGCAGCCGCGGGAGCGGGACAGGGGGCAGCACCGGGGAGCTGTTTTTT
NA,NA,TRBJ2-7,TRBV6-5,CASSYGESGGPSEQYF,TGTGCCAGCAGTTACGGGGAAAGTGGGGGTCCCAGCGAGCAGTACTTC
NA,NA,TRBJ1-5,TRBV20-1,CSASIPNLINQPQHF,TGCAGTGCTAGTATCCCCAACCTGATCAATCAGCCCCAGCATTTT
NA,NA,TRBJ1-5,TRBV30,CAWTEGRSNQPQHF,TGTGCCTGGACGGAGGGACGTAGCAATCAGCCCCAGCATTTT
NA,NA,TRBJ1-1,TRBV5-1,CASSYKSGLNMNTEAFF,TGCGCCAGCAGCTATAAGTCGGGACTCAATATGAACACTGAAGCTTTCTTT
NA,NA,TRBJ2-3,TRBV18,CASSPGAGTDTQYF,TGTGCCAGCTCTCCCGGCGCAGGCACAGATACGCAGTATTTT
TRBD1,NA,TRBJ1-2,TRBV28,CASSLNRGDGYTF,TGTGCCAGCAGTTTGAACAGGGGAGATGGCTACACCTTC
NA,NA,TRBJ2-1,TRBV11-2,CASSLGTSYNEQFF,TGTGCCAGCAGCTTAGGCACATCTTACAATGAGCAGTTCTTC
NA,few,TRBJ1-5,TRBV28,CACVEGNGNQPQHF,TGTGCCTGTGTTGAAGGGAACGGCAATCAGCCCCAGCATTTT
NA,once,TRBJ2-5,TRBV11-1,CASSLPVQETQYF,TGTGCCAGCAGCTTACCAGTCCAAGAGACCCAGTACTTC
TRBD1,NA,TRBJ2-7,TRBV23-1,CASSGTGQGAYEQYF,TGCGCCAGCAGTGGGACGGGACAGGGGGCTTACGAGCAGTACTTC
NA,NA,TRBJ2-5,TRBV7-2,CASSPKETQYF,TGTGCCAGCAGCCCAAAAGAGACCCAGTACTTC
NA,NA,TRBJ2-7,TRBV18,CASSPYRDPPSYEQYF,TGTGCCAGCTCACCATACAGGGACCCGCCTTCCTACGAGCAGTACTTC
NA,NA,TRBJ1-5,TRBV7-3,CASSVTLNQPQHF,TGTGCCAGCAGCGTAACCTTGAATCAGCCCCAGCATTTT
NA,NA,TRBJ2-2,TRBV18,CASSPRHANTGELFF,TGTGCCAGCTCACCACGTCACGCGAACACCGGGGAGCTGTTTTTT
TRBD1,NA,TRBJ1-4,TRBV4-1,CASSSLGDRGGEKLFF,TGCGCCAGCAGCTCCCTCGGGGACAGGGGTGGTGAAAAACTGTTTTTT
TRBD1,few,TRBJ1-5,TRBV28,CASSSPSGGPGNQPQHF,TGTGCCAGCAGTTCCCCTTCAGGGGGCCCGGGCAATCAGCCCCAGCATTTT
TRBD2,NA,TRBJ2-3,TRBV10-1,CASSESVAGRGDTQYF,TGCGCCAGCAGTGAGTCTGTAGCGGGAAGGGGAGATACGCAGTATTTT
NA,NA,TRBJ2-5,TRBV11-2,CASSAGETQYF,TGTGCCAGCAGTGCGGGAGAGACCCAGTACTTC
NA,NA,TRBJ2-3,TRBV27,CASSSPRTLTDTQYF,TGTGCCAGCAGTTCCCCCCGGACTCTCACAGATACGCAGTATTTT
TRBD2,NA,TRBJ2-1,TRBV9,CASSVAGTSGFNEQFF,TGTGCCAGCAGCGTAGCCGGGACTAGCGGCTTCAATGAGCAGTTCTTC
NA,once,TRBJ2-5,TRBV4-2,CASSPPGTEGKTQYF,TGTGCCAGCAGCCCGCCGGGAACTGAGGGGAAGACCCAGTACTTC
NA,NA,TRBJ2-1,TRBV3-1/TRBV3-2,CASSLNTLTLTNEQFF,TGTGCCAGCAGTCTAAACACCCTGACACTTACCAATGAGCAGTTCTTC
TRBD1,NA,TRBJ1-1,TRBV30,CAWSSSQGLAEAFF,TGTGCCTGGAGTTCCTCACAGGGGTTGGCTGAAGCTTTCTTT
TRBD1,NA,TRBJ2-3,TRBV3-1/TRBV3-2,CASSQRGGSTDTQYF,TGTGCCAGCAGCCAAAGAGGGGGCAGCACAGATACGCAGTATTTT
TRBD2,NA,TRBJ2-1,TRBV11-3,CASSNLLGGLAGAYEQFF,TGTGCCAGCAGCAACCTATTAGGGGGACTAGCGGGAGCTTACGAGCAGTTCTTC
NA,NA,TRBJ1-3,TRBV2,CASSLDRGNTIYF,TGTGCCAGCAGCCTAGACAGGGGAAACACCATATATTTT